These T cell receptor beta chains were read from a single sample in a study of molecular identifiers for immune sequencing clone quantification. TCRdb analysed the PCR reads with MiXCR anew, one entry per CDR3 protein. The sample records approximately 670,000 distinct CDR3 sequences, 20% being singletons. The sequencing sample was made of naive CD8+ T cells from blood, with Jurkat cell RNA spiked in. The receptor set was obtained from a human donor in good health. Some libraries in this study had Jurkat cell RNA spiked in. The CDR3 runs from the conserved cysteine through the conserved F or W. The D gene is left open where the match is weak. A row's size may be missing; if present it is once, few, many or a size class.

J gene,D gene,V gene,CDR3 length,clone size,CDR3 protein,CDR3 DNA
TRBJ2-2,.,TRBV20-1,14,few,CSARRDFRPGELFF,TGCAGTGCTCGCCGGGACTTCCGACCCGGGGAGCTGTTTTTT
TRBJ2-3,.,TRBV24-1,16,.,CATSDFGGRPGDTQYF,TGTGCCACCAGTGATTTTGGGGGACGGCCCGGGGATACGCAGTATTTT
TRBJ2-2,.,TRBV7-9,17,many,CASYPGTGSAGTGELFF,TGTGCCAGCTACCCTGGCACGGGATCCGCCGGGACCGGGGAGCTGTTTTTT
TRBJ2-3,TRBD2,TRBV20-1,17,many,CSARLGTSGGVADTQYF,TGCAGTGCTAGACTGGGGACTAGCGGGGGGGTGGCAGATACGCAGTATTTT
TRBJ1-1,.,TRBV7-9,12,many,CASSFPGREAFF,TGTGCCAGCAGCTTCCCGGGACGGGAAGCTTTCTTT
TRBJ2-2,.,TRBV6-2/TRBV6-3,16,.,CASTAVYPENTGELFF,TGTGCCAGCACCGCGGTCTATCCCGAGAACACCGGGGAGCTGTTTTTT
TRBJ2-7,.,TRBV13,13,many,CASSSAGAYEQYF,TGTGCCAGCAGCTCGGCCGGGGCCTACGAGCAGTACTTC
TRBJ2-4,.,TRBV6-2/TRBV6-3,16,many,CASSYSQTSAKNIQYF,TGTGCCAGCAGTTACTCTCAAACCTCCGCCAAAAACATTCAGTACTTC
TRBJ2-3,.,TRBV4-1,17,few,CASSPQGGGPGTDTQYF,TGCGCCAGCAGCCCACAGGGAGGGGGGCCGGGCACAGATACGCAGTATTTT
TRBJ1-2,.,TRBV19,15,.,CTSSIGTRTSNGYTF,TGTACCAGTAGTATCGGGACAAGAACCAGTAATGGCTACACCTTC
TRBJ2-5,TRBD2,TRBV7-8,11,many,CASSVSGGQYF,TGTGCCAGCAGCGTTAGCGGGGGCCAGTACTTC
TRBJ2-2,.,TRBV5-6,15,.,CASSWDISFTGELFF,TGTGCCAGCAGCTGGGACATTTCTTTCACCGGGGAGCTGTTTTTT
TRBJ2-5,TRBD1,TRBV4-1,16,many,CASSQNPGQGQETQYF,TGCGCCAGCAGCCAAAACCCGGGACAGGGGCAAGAGACCCAGTACTTC
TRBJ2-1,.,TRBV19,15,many,CASSIDGGLYNEQFF,TGTGCCAGTAGTATAGATGGCGGCCTATACAATGAGCAGTTCTTC
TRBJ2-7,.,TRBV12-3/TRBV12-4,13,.,CASSDTYSYEQYF,TGTGCCAGCAGCGACACCTACTCCTACGAGCAGTACTTC